The T cell receptor beta chain under discussion was sequenced for a study of tumor-infiltrating lymphocytes in localized non-small cell lung cancer. Generated by immunoSEQ multiplex PCR, the TCRdb table keeps only in-frame clones and is missing some. The sample lists about 10,000 clones, 60% occurring once. This CDR3 is 13 amino acids long. V lost 6 bases and J lost 5, with 13 bases in between. The germline V gene has CDR1 MNHEY and CDR2 SMNVEV (reference sequence). This receptor was obtained from a human donor with non-small cell lung cancer. V usage is TRBV27 and J usage is TRBJ2-5; tentatively, D is TRBD1 (6 bases). Sequenced input: uninvolved lung tissue not adjacent to the tumor. The CDR3 DNA sequence: TGTGCCAGCAGCCACAGGGTAGGCGAGACCCAGTACTTC. Translation: CASSHRVGETQYF.